One TCR beta chain is described in this entry. What it binds is unknown. Each donor was nominally healthy when sampled (though unrecorded immune exposures were likely). The data derive from a study of cytomegalovirus exposure and HLA in healthy donors. PCR employed 60 Vbeta and 13 Jbeta primers. Profiling relied on immunoSEQ multiplex PCR, and the TCRdb table lists in-frame clones only, not all of them. Here the sample spans approximately 130,000 clones, around 81% being singletons. The germline gives CDR1 SGHNT, CDR2 YENEEA. This CDR3 is built from 12 residues. Trimming pared 0 bases from V and 4 bases from J, leaving 3 bases between. Regarding the study as a whole: Later analysis placed DRB1 highest and HLA-C lowest in TCR association rates, which differed by HLA locus. When analyzed later, a missense DCLRE1C variant was found to be linked to TCR beta V- and J-gene trimming.

The origin of this receptor is a woman aged 40 to 50 in good health and CMV-seronegative. The source material was PBMCs. The chain links TRBV11-3 to TRBJ2-5; no reliable D call. The CDR3, as DNA: TGTGCCAGCAGCTTAGATCGAGAGACCCAGTACTTC. The encoded protein is CASSLDRETQYF.